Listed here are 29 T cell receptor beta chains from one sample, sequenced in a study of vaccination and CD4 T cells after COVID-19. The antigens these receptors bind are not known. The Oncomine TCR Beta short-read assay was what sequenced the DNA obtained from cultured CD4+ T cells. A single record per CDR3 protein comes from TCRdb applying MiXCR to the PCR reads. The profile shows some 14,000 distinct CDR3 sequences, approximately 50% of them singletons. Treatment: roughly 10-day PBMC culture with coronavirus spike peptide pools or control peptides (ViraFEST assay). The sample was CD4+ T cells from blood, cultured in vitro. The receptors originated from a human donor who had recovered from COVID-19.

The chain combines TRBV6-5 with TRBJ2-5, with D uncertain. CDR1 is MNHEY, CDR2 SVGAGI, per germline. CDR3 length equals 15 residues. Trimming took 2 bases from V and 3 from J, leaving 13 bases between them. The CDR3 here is CASSYGQRVKETQYF. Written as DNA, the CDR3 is TGTGCCAGCAGTTACGGGCAGAGAGTAAAAGAGACCCAGTACTTC.

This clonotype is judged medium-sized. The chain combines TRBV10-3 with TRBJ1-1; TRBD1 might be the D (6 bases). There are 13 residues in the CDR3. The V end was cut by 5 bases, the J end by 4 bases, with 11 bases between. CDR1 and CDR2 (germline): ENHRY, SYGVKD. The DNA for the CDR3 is TGTGCCATCAGTAACAGGGATAGCACTGAAGCTTTCTTT. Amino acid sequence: CAISNRDSTEAFF.

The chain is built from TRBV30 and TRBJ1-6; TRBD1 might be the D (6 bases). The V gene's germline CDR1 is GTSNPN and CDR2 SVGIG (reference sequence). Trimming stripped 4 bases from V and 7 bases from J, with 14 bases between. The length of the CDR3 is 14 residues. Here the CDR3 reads CAWNSGTQNSPLHF. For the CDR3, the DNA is TGTGCCTGGAACTCCGGGACACAAAATTCACCCCTCCACTTT.

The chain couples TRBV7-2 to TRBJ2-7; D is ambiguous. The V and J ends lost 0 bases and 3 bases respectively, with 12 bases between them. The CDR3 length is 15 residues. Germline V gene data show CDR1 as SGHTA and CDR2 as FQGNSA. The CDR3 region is CASSLAGILSYEQYF. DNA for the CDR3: TGTGCCAGCAGCTTAGCAGGGATACTTAGCTACGAGCAGTACTTC.

The CDR3 loop reads CSATGTRNYEQYF. CDR3 DNA: TGCAGTGCGACCGGGACTCGTAACTACGAGCAGTACTTC. The V call is TRBV20-1, the J call TRBJ2-7, with D possibly matching TRBD2 (6 bases). The V gene's germline CDR1 is DFQATT and CDR2 SNEGSKA (reference sequence). Trimming removed 6 bases at V and 3 bases at J, with 15 bases between. The CDR3 loop spans 13 amino acids.

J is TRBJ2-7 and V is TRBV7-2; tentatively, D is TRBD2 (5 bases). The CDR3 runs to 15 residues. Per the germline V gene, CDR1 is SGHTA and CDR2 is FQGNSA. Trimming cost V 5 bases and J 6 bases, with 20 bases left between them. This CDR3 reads CASSVTRGYAGEQYF. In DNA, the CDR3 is TGTGCCAGCAGCGTTACCCGGGGATACGCTGGCGAGCAGTACTTC. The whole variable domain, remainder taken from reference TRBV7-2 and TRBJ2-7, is GAGVSQSPSNKVTEKGKDVELRCDPISGHTALYWYRQSLGQGLEFLIYFQGNSAPDKSGLPSDRFSAERTGGSVSTLTIQRTQQEDSAVYLCASSVTRGYAGEQYFGPGTRLTVT.

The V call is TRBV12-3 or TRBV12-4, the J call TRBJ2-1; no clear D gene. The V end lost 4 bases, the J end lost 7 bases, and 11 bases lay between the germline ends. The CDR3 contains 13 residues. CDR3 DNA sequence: TGTGCCAGCAGTTCGCGCCATGGGAATGAGCAGTTCTTC. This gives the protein CASSSRHGNEQFF.

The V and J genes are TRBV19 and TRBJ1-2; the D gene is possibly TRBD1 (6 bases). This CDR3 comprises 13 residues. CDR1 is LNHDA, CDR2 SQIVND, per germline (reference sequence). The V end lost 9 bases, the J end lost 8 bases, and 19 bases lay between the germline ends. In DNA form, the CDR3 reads TGTGCCAGCTCATATCGGGAGGACAGCGGCTACACCTTC. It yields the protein CASSYREDSGYTF.

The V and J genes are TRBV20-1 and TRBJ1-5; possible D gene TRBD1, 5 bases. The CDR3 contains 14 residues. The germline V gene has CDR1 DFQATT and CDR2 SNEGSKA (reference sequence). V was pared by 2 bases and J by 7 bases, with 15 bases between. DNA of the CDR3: TGCAGTGCTAGAACGATGGGGCGAGCCCAGCCCCAGCATTTT. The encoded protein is CSARTMGRAQPQHF.

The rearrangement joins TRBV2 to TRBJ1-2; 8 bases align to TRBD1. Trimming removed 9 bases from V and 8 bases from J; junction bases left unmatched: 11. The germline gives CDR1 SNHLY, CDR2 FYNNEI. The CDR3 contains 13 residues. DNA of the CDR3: TGTGCCAGAGCGACAGGGGCAGCGGGAGGCTACACCTTC. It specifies CARATGAAGGYTF.

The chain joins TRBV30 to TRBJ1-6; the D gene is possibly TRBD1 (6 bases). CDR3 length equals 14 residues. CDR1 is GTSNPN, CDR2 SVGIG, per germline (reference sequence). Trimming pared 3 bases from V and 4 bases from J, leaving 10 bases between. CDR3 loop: CAWRGTSYNSPLHF. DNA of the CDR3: TGTGCCTGGAGGGGGACAAGTTATAATTCACCCCTCCACTTT. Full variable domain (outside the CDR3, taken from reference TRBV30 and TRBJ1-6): SQTIHQWPATLVQPVGSPLSLECTVEGTSNPNLYWYRQAAGRGLQLLFYSVGIGQISSEVPQNLSASRPQDRQFILSSKKLLLSDSGFYLCAWRGTSYNSPLHFGNGTRLTVT.

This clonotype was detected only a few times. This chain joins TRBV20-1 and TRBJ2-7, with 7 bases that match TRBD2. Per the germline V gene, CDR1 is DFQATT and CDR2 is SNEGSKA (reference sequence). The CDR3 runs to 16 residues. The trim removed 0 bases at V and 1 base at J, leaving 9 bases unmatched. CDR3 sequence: CSAREIRRGLSYEQYF. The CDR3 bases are TGCAGTGCTAGAGAGATCCGGCGGGGACTATCCTACGAGCAGTACTTC.

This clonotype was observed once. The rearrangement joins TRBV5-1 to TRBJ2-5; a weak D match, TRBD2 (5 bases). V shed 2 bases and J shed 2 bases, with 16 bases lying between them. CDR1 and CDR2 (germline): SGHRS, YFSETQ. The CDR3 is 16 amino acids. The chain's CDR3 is CASSFYSGAEQETQYF. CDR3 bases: TGCGCCAGCAGCTTCTACTCTGGAGCGGAGCAAGAGACCCAGTACTTC.

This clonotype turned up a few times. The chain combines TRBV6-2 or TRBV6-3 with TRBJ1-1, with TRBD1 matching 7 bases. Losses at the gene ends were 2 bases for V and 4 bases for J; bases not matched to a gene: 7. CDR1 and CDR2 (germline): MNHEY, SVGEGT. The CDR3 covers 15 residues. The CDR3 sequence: CASSYPRQGSTEAFF. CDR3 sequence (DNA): TGTGCCAGCAGTTACCCGAGACAGGGAAGCACTGAAGCTTTCTTT.

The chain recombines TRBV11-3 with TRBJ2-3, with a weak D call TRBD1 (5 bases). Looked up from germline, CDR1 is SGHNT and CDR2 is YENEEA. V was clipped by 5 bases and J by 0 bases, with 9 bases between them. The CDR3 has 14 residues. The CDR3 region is CASSKDRSTDTQYF. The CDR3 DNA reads TGTGCCAGCAGCAAAGACAGAAGCACAGATACGCAGTATTTT.

The DNA for the CDR3 is TGTGCCAGCAGCCAAGGACAGAACACTGAAGCTTTCTTT. It is translated as CASSQGQNTEAFF. V usage is TRBV14 and J usage is TRBJ1-1; D gene unclear. CDR3 length equals 13 residues. Germline CDR1 reads SGHDN; CDR2 reads FVKESK. Trimming pared 1 base from V and 1 base from J, leaving 4 bases between.

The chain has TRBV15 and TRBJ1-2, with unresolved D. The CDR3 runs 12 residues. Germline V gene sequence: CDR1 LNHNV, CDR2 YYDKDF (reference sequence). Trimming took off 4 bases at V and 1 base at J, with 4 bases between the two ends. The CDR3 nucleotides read TGTGCCACCAGCACCAGTAACTATGGCTACACCTTC. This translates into CATSTSNYGYTF.

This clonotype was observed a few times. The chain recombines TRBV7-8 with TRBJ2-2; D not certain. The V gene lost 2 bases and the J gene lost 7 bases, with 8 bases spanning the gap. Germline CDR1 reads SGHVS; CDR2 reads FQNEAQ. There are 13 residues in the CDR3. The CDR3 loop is CASSLKSRGELFF. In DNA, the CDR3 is TGTGCCAGCAGCTTAAAAAGCCGCGGGGAGCTGTTTTTT.

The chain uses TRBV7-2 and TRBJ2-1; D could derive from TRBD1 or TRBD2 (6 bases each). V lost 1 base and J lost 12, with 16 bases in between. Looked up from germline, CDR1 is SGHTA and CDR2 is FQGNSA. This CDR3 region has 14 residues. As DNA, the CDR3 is TGTGCCAGCAGCTTAGAACGTGGGGGGCTGGGGCAGTTCTTC. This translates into CASSLERGGLGQFF. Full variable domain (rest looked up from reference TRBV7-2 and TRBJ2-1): GAGVSQSPSNKVTEKGKDVELRCDPISGHTALYWYRQSLGQGLEFLIYFQGNSAPDKSGLPSDRFSAERTGGSVSTLTIQRTQQEDSAVYLCASSLERGGLGQFFGPGTRLTVL.

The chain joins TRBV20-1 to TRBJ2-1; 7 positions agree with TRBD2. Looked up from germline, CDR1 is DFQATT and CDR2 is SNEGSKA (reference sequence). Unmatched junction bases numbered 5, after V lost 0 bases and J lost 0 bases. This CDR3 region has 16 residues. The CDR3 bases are TGCAGTGCTAGAGATCATGGCGGGAGCTCCTACAATGAGCAGTTCTTC. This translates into CSARDHGGSSYNEQFF.

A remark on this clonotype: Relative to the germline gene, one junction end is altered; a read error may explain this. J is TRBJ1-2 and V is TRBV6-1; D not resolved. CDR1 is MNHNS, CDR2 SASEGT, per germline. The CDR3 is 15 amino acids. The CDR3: CASSIFLSSNDGYTF. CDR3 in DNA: TGTGCCAGCAGCATCTTCTTGAGTAGTAACGATGGCTACACCTTC.

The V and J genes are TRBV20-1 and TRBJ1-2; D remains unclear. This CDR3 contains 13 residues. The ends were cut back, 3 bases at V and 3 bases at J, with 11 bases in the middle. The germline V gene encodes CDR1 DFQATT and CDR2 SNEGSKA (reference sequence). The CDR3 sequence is CSASSQDDYGYTF. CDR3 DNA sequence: TGCAGTGCTAGTAGCCAGGACGACTATGGCTACACCTTC.

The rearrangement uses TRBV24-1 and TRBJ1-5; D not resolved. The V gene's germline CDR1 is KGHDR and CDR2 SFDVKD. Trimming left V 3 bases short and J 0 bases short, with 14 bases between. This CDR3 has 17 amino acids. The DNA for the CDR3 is TGTGCCACCAGTGATGGACGACACCCTGTTAGCAATCAGCCCCAGCATTTT. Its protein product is CATSDGRHPVSNQPQHF.

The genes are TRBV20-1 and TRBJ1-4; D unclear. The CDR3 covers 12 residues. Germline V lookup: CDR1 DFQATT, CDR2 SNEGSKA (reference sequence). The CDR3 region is CSSDVRNEKLFF. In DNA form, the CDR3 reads TGCAGCTCCGACGTTAGGAATGAAAAACTGTTTTTT.

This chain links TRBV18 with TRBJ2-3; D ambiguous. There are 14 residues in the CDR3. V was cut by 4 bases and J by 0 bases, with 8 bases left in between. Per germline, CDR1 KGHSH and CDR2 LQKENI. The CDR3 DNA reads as TGTGCCAGCTCACGTTCCGGGAGCACAGATACGCAGTATTTT. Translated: CASSRSGSTDTQYF.

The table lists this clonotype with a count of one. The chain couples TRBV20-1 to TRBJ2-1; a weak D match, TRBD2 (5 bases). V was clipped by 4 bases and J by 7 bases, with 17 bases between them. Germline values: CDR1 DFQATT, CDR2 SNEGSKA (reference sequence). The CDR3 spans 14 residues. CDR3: CSANGKTVANEQFF. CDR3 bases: TGCAGTGCTAACGGGAAGACTGTCGCTAATGAGCAGTTCTTC.

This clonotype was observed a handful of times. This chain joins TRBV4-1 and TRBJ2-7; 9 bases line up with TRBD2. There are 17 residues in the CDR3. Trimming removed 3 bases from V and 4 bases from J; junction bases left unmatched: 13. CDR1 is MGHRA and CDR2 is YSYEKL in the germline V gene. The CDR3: CASSHLLAGVMFYEQYF. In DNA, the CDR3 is TGCGCCAGCAGCCACCTCTTAGCGGGAGTGATGTTTTACGAGCAGTACTTC.

The CDR3 nucleotides read TGTGCCAGTAGTATGTTGGGACAGAACACTGAAGCTTTCTTT. This translates into CASSMLGQNTEAFF. V usage is TRBV19 and J usage is TRBJ1-1; D might be TRBD1 (6 bases). Germline CDR1 is LNHDA and CDR2 is SQIVND (reference sequence). This CDR3 contains 14 residues. The V end was cut by 3 bases, the J end by 1 base, with 9 bases between.

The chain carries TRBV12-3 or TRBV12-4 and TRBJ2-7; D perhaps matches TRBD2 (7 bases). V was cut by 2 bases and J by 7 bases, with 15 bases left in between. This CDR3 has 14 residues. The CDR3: CASSLRGGSREQYF. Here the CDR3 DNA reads TGTGCCAGCAGTTTAAGGGGGGGGTCACGGGAGCAGTACTTC.